These 22 T cell receptor beta chains share one sample of origin, sequenced in a study of CD8+ T cells in alopecia areata (dated by TCRdb to the late 2010s). What the time point label conveys for this sample: approximately 4 weeks on oral tofacitinib. The sample's treatment or condition label, in plain terms: oral pan-JAK inhibitor, 5-10 mg twice daily. Libraries were prepared through the immunoSEQ multiplex PCR assay. RNA was extracted from all samples and reverse transcribed into cDNA, which served as template for TCR sequencing. TCRdb holds this immuneACCESS table with in-frame rearrangements only. Some clones are missing; in checked studies, unresolved V genes explain under half, and the rest has no known cause. Here the sample has just over 150,000 clones; under 70% occur a single time. The ten largest clones represent roughly 0.91% of the sample. This specimen consisted of CD4+ T cells sorted from blood, obtained at week 4, from a patient treated with tofacitinib. These receptors all come from a human donor with alopecia areata.

The chain carries TRBV4-1 and TRBJ1-2; D is perhaps TRBD1 (5 bases). The CDR3 loop spans 14 amino acids. Germline CDR1 reads MGHRA; CDR2 reads YSYEKL. The V end was cut by 0 bases, the J end by 3 bases, with 8 bases between. CDR3 nucleotide sequence: TGCGCCAGCAGCCAAGAGGGGGTTGACTATGGCTACACCTTC. Its protein is CASSQEGVDYGYTF.

The gene calls are TRBV29-1 and TRBJ2-2; perhaps TRBD2 as D (5 bases). CDR3 length equals 13 residues. The germline V gene has CDR1 SQVTM and CDR2 ANQGSEA. Trimming pared 7 bases from V and 7 bases from J, leaving 16 bases between. CDR3 in DNA: TGCAGCGCAACAGCCACCGGGGTCGGGGAGCTGTTTTTT. Protein: CSATATGVGELFF.

The rearrangement uses TRBV18 and TRBJ2-2; D remains unclear. There are 14 residues in the CDR3. V was cut by 0 bases and J by 3 bases, with 5 bases left in between. Per germline, CDR1 KGHSH and CDR2 LQKENI. The CDR3 sequence is CASSPPTDTGELFF. The CDR3 DNA is TGTGCCAGCTCACCACCAACCGACACCGGGGAGCTGTTTTTT.

V is TRBV30 and J is TRBJ2-5, with D tentatively TRBD1 (6 bases). The CDR3 runs to 12 residues. Trimming shortened V by 3 bases and J by 5 bases, and 10 bases separated the two germline ends. Germline V gene data show CDR1 as GTSNPN and CDR2 as SVGIG (reference sequence). CDR3 protein: CAWRGQLETQYF. Here the CDR3 DNA reads TGTGCCTGGAGAGGACAGTTGGAGACCCAGTACTTC.

The chain recombines TRBV30 with TRBJ2-1; D gene unclear. Germline CDR1 reads GTSNPN; CDR2 reads SVGIG (reference sequence). V was cut by 3 bases and J by 6 bases, with 9 bases left in between. CDR3 length: 12 amino acids. Here the CDR3 DNA reads TGTGCCTGGAGGAAAGAGAGCAATGAGCAGTTCTTC. Its translation is CAWRKESNEQFF. Based on the CDR3 plus reference TRBV30 and TRBJ2-1, the full variable domain is SQTIHQWPATLVQPVGSPLSLECTVEGTSNPNLYWYRQAAGRGLQLLFYSVGIGQISSEVPQNLSASRPQDRQFILSSKKLLLSDSGFYLCAWRKESNEQFFGPGTRLTVL.

The chain couples TRBV30 to TRBJ1-2; tentative D call: TRBD1 (6 bases). CDR1 and CDR2 from the germline V gene are GTSNPN and SVGIG (reference sequence). The ends were cut back, 0 bases at V and 5 bases at J, with 19 bases in the middle. The CDR3 has 16 residues. The CDR3 nucleotides are TGTGCCTGGAGTGTAGGACAGACAAGACAAGGGTATGGCTACACCTTC. Translation gives CAWSVGQTRQGYGYTF. Full variable domain (rest looked up from reference TRBV30 and TRBJ1-2): SQTIHQWPATLVQPVGSPLSLECTVEGTSNPNLYWYRQAAGRGLQLLFYSVGIGQISSEVPQNLSASRPQDRQFILSSKKLLLSDSGFYLCAWSVGQTRQGYGYTFGSGTRLTVV.

This clone was recorded once. The chain links TRBV30 to TRBJ2-7, with D perhaps matching TRBD1 (6 bases). The V end lost 2 bases, the J end lost 3 bases, and 8 bases lay between the germline ends. The CDR3 spans 12 residues. Germline V lookup: CDR1 GTSNPN, CDR2 SVGIG (reference sequence). The CDR3 DNA reads TGTGCCTGGAGTACAGGGAACTACGAGCAGTACTTC. Translation: CAWSTGNYEQYF.

The chain recombines TRBV25-1 with TRBJ2-7; D uncertain. The CDR3 is made up of 11 amino acids. V lost 4 bases and J lost 4, with 5 bases in between. Per germline, CDR1 MGHDK and CDR2 SYGVNS. DNA for the CDR3: TGTGCCAGCAGTGTTAATTACGAGCAGTACTTC. This translates into CASSVNYEQYF.

The chain recombines TRBV29-1 with TRBJ2-5; D ambiguous. CDR1 is SQVTM, CDR2 ANQGSEA, per germline. Trimming removed 4 bases at V and 5 bases at J, with 5 bases between. The CDR3 is 10 amino acids. CDR3 sequence: CSVVDETQYF. The CDR3 region has the DNA TGCAGCGTTGTGGACGAGACCCAGTACTTC.

The chain combines TRBV7-2 with TRBJ1-2, with D tentatively TRBD1 (6 bases). The CDR3 sequence is 14 residues long. Germline assignment: CDR1 SGHTA and CDR2 FQGNSA. Trimming cost V 2 bases and J 2 bases, with 9 bases left between them. CDR3 sequence (DNA): TGTGCCAGCAGCTTAACGGGGGCGAACTATGGCTACACCTTC. It codes for CASSLTGANYGYTF.

The chain combines TRBV9 with TRBJ2-7, with TRBD1 matching 8 bases. Germline V lookup: CDR1 SGDLS, CDR2 YYNGEE. This CDR3 contains 14 residues. V trimming: 3 bases; J trimming: 6 bases; junction bases outside the gene matches: 8. In DNA form, the CDR3 reads TGTGCCAGCAGCGCCGACGGACAGGGTGGCGAGCAGTACTTC. It codes for CASSADGQGGEQYF.

This clone appeared a single time. This rearrangement joins TRBV5-1 to TRBJ1-2; D is possibly TRBD1 (5 bases). Germline CDR1 SGHRS, CDR2 YFSETQ. V was shortened by 2 bases and J by 6 bases, with 20 bases between the two germline ends. The CDR3 loop spans 16 amino acids. The chain's CDR3 is CASSFNTSPGTHGYTF. The DNA of the CDR3 is TGCGCCAGCAGCTTTAATACCTCCCCCGGGACCCATGGCTACACCTTC. Variable domain in full (rest from reference TRBV5-1 and TRBJ1-2): KAGVTQTPRYLIKTRGQQVTLSCSPISGHRSVSWYQQTPGQGLQFLFEYFSETQRNKGNFPGRFSGRQFSNSRSEMNVSTLELGDSALYLCASSFNTSPGTHGYTFGSGTRLTVV.

This chain uses TRBV5-6 with TRBJ2-7, with D maybe TRBD1 (5 bases). CDR1 SGHDT and CDR2 YYEEEE come from the germline V gene. This CDR3 has 14 residues. V dropped 2 bases and J dropped 3 bases, with 12 bases sitting between them. The CDR3 DNA reads TGTGCCAGCAGCTTCCTGAAGGGGCGCTACGAGCAGTACTTC. Residues: CASSFLKGRYEQYF.

This clone appeared a few times. The chain employs TRBV7-8 and TRBJ1-5; a weak D match, TRBD1 (5 bases). Germline CDR1 SGHVS, CDR2 FQNEAQ. V lost 4 bases and J 4 bases, leaving 17 bases between the germline ends. The CDR3 has 16 amino acids. CDR3 sequence reads: CASSSIGTSGNQPQHF. For the CDR3, the DNA is TGTGCCAGCAGCTCCATTGGGACGTCAGGGAATCAGCCCCAGCATTTT.

The chain links TRBV11-3 to TRBJ2-5, with D perhaps matching TRBD1 (5 bases). The CDR3 extends over 13 amino acids. Germline CDR1 SGHNT, CDR2 YENEEA. V was trimmed by 4 bases and J by 5 bases, leaving 11 bases between them. CDR3 bases: TGTGCCAGCAGCTCGACAGTAAGCGAGACCCAGTACTTC. Its protein is CASSSTVSETQYF.

The rearrangement uses TRBV30 and TRBJ2-1; 14 bases are shared with TRBD2. The V segment lost 2 bases and the J segment 4 bases; nucleotides outside the gene matches: 4. Germline lookup yields CDR1 GTSNPN and CDR2 SVGIG (reference sequence). The CDR3 totals 16 residues. The CDR3 sequence: CAWSSWTSGGYNEQFF. CDR3 in DNA: TGTGCCTGGAGTTCCTGGACTAGCGGGGGGTACAATGAGCAGTTCTTC.

V usage is TRBV5-4 and J usage is TRBJ2-6; 7 bases fit TRBD1. The CDR3 spans 15 residues. The germline gives CDR1 SGHNT, CDR2 YYREEE (reference sequence). V lost 4 bases and J lost 2; bases outside the gene matches: 3. CDR3 sequence: CASSRGGPGANVLTF. As DNA, the CDR3 is TGTGCCAGCAGCCGAGGGGGCCCTGGGGCCAACGTCCTGACTTTC.

In this sample, this clone turned up a few times. The chain employs TRBV30 and TRBJ1-5, with 7 nucleotides matching TRBD1. Germline CDR1 and CDR2: GTSNPN and SVGIG (reference sequence). V shed 4 bases and J 0 bases; nucleotides not matched to a gene: 6. The CDR3 runs 15 residues. The DNA for the CDR3 is TGTGCCTGGAAGAGACAGGGTTATAGCAATCAGCCCCAGCATTTT. This gives the protein CAWKRQGYSNQPQHF. The complete variable domain, with remaining parts taken from reference TRBV30 and TRBJ1-5, reads SQTIHQWPATLVQPVGSPLSLECTVEGTSNPNLYWYRQAAGRGLQLLFYSVGIGQISSEVPQNLSASRPQDRQFILSSKKLLLSDSGFYLCAWKRQGYSNQPQHFGDGTRLSIL.

The V and J genes are TRBV18 and TRBJ2-7; no definite D call. The CDR3 loop spans 12 amino acids. V gave up 1 base and J gave up 3 bases, with 4 bases separating them. CDR1 KGHSH and CDR2 LQKENI come from the germline V gene. CDR3 DNA: TGTGCCAGCTCACCACGGATCTACGAGCAGTACTTC. Translated, it gives CASSPRIYEQYF.

The chain couples TRBV29-1 to TRBJ2-6, with D perhaps matching TRBD1 (5 bases). Trimming stripped 7 bases from V and 1 base from J, with 14 bases between. Germline V CDR1 and CDR2: SQVTM, ANQGSEA. The CDR3 has 15 residues. CDR3 residues: CSARKGPSGANVLTF. Written as DNA, the CDR3 is TGCAGCGCCAGAAAGGGGCCATCTGGGGCCAACGTCCTGACTTTC.

CDR3 DNA: TGTGCCAGCAGACCTTTGGGAAGACAAGAGACCCAGTACTTC. Protein product: CASRPLGRQETQYF. This chain links TRBV27 with TRBJ2-5, with D uncertain. In germline, CDR1 is MNHEY, CDR2 SMNVEV (reference sequence). V was shortened by 6 bases and J by 2 bases, with 13 bases between the two germline ends. The CDR3 covers 14 residues.

This sequence joins TRBV5-1 and TRBJ2-1; D is uncertain. V shed 7 bases and J shed 12 bases, with 11 bases lying between them. This CDR3 comprises 10 residues. Germline V gene data show CDR1 as SGHRS and CDR2 as YFSETQ. The CDR3 nucleotides read TGCGCCAGCTCCGGCGTGGTGCAGTTCTTC. It encodes CASSGVVQFF.